These 13 T cell receptor beta chains share one sample of origin, sequenced in a study of T cell responses to AZD1222 COVID-19 vaccine. The data were produced by immunoSEQ multiplex PCR, yet TCRdb's version contains in-frame clones alone and is incomplete. The table lists about 140,000 clones, roughly nine tenths of them singletons. The sample was peripheral blood, taken on day 0 of AZD1222 vaccination. These receptors all come from an adult in good health.

The chain uses TRBV11-3 and TRBJ2-2; D ambiguous. Germline V CDR1 and CDR2: SGHNT, YENEEA. The germline V and J ends were trimmed by 1 base and 6 bases, with 9 bases remaining between them. The CDR3 runs 14 residues. CDR3 sequence (DNA): TGTGCCAGCAGCTTAGCTAGTTTGGCCGGGGAGCTGTTTTTT. It is translated as CASSLASLAGELFF. The full variable domain, rest sourced from reference TRBV11-3 and TRBJ2-2, is EAGVVQSPRYKIIEKKQPVAFWCNPISGHNTLYWYLQNLGQGPELLIRYENEEAVDDSQLPKDRFSAERLKGVDSTLKIQPAELGDSAVYLCASSLASLAGELFFGEGSRLTVL.

This clone was recorded only once. The genes are TRBV6-6 and TRBJ1-2, with D possibly being TRBD1 (6 bases). Trimming pared 5 bases from V and 7 bases from J, leaving 8 bases between. CDR3 length equals 11 residues. CDR1 and CDR2 (germline): MNHNY, SVGAGI (reference sequence). The CDR3 loop is CASSLQGGYTF. The CDR3 DNA reads as TGTGCCAGCAGTCTACAGGGTGGCTACACCTTC.

The chain is built from TRBV2 and TRBJ1-4, with D hard to call. The germline gives CDR1 SNHLY, CDR2 FYNNEI. The CDR3 sequence is 14 residues long. The ends were cut back, 6 bases at V and 6 bases at J, with 14 bases in the middle. The CDR3, as DNA: TGTGCCAGCAGGCGGGATACTAGCGATGAAAAACTGTTTTTT. This encodes CASRRDTSDEKLFF.

This chain uses TRBV11-3 with TRBJ2-7, with D possibly being TRBD1 or TRBD2 (5 bases each). V lost 5 bases to trimming and J lost 3 bases, with 14 bases between them. CDR3 length: 14 amino acids. Germline V gives CDR1 SGHNT, CDR2 YENEEA. Here the CDR3 DNA reads TGTGCCAGCAGCCCTCGAGAGGGGAACTACGAGCAGTACTTC. Translating it yields CASSPREGNYEQYF.

This chain connects TRBV6-4 to TRBJ2-3, with D maybe TRBD2 (7 bases). The CDR3 has 15 amino acids. Germline-derived CDR1 and CDR2 are MRHNA and SNTAGT. Between the trimmed V and J ends, which lost 3 bases and 0 bases, there was a span of 10 bases. DNA of the CDR3: TGTGCCAGCAGTGAAGGGGGGGGGAGCACAGATACGCAGTATTTT. Residues: CASSEGGGSTDTQYF.

The chain uses TRBV3-1 (or the pseudogene TRBV3-2) and TRBJ2-1; D perhaps matches TRBD1 (5 bases). Germline V gene lookup returns CDR1 LGHDT and CDR2 YNNKEL (reference sequence). V was shortened by 1 base and J by 13 bases, with 11 bases between the two germline ends. The CDR3 consists of 12 residues. The CDR3 region is CASSQVSQGQFF. The CDR3 DNA reads TGTGCCAGCAGCCAAGTAAGTCAGGGTCAGTTCTTC.

This chain links TRBV4-2 with TRBJ1-4; D is undetermined. This CDR3 is built from 15 residues. V was clipped by 0 bases and J by 3 bases, with 8 bases between them. Looked up from germline, CDR1 is LGHNA and CDR2 is YNFKEQ. CDR3 residues: CASSQDNGPNEKLFF. CDR3 DNA sequence: TGTGCCAGCAGCCAAGATAACGGTCCTAATGAAAAACTGTTTTTT.

CDR3 region: CASSQGAGDRGPYGYTF. CDR3 sequence (DNA): TGTGCCAGCAGCCAGGGCGCGGGGGACAGGGGTCCCTATGGCTACACCTTC. The V call is TRBV3-1 (or the pseudogene TRBV3-2), the J call TRBJ1-2; 10 bases map to TRBD1. The junction had 11 bases not matched to a gene; V was cut back by 3 bases and J by 4 bases. The CDR3 totals 17 residues. Germline V gives CDR1 LGHDT, CDR2 YNNKEL (reference sequence).

J is TRBJ1-6 and V is TRBV30; 7 positions agree with TRBD1. The J segment lost 3 bases and the V segment lost 3 bases, leaving 14 bases of the junction unmatched. CDR1 and CDR2 from the germline V gene are GTSNPN and SVGIG (reference sequence). The CDR3 is 18 residues long. The CDR3 is CAWSPGPQGGVYNSPLHF. The CDR3 DNA follows: TGTGCCTGGAGCCCTGGGCCTCAGGGGGGTGTCTATAATTCACCCCTCCACTTT.

V is TRBV11-2 and J is TRBJ2-1; 7 positions match TRBD2. The CDR3 is 16 residues long. The V segment lost 5 bases and the J segment 8 bases; nucleotides outside the gene matches: 15. CDR1 SGHAT and CDR2 FQNNGV come from the germline V gene. The CDR3 loop is CASSIRTRGRPYEQFF. CDR3 nucleotides: TGTGCCAGCAGCATCCGGACTAGAGGGAGACCTTATGAGCAGTTCTTC.

CDR3 protein: CSVEDPNRGPGNTIYF. In DNA form, the CDR3 reads TGCAGCGTTGAAGACCCCAACAGGGGCCCCGGAAACACCATATATTTT. V is TRBV29-1 and J is TRBJ1-3; 7 bases agree with TRBD1. CDR1 is SQVTM and CDR2 is ANQGSEA in the germline V gene. This CDR3 is 16 amino acids long. Trimming removed 0 bases from V and 4 bases from J; junction bases left unmatched: 9.

The chain recombines TRBV9 with TRBJ2-7; D gene unclear. This CDR3 has 14 amino acids. Germline V CDR1 and CDR2: SGDLS, YYNGEE. Between the trimmed V and J ends, which lost 2 bases and 2 bases, there was a span of 11 bases. The CDR3 DNA follows: TGTGCCAGCAGCGTGTACTGGACCGCCTACGAGCAGTACTTC. Its translation: CASSVYWTAYEQYF.

V gene TRBV18 combines with J gene TRBJ2-1; D may match TRBD1 or TRBD2 (5 bases each). The germline gives CDR1 KGHSH, CDR2 LQKENI. V lost 8 bases and J 9 bases, leaving 14 bases between the germline ends. The CDR3 length is 12 residues. The CDR3 coding sequence is TGTGCCAGCGCTCCCGGGACCGGTGAGCAGTTCTTC. The encoded protein is CASAPGTGEQFF.